The 7 T cell receptor beta chains listed next were all sequenced from one sample in a study of T cell responses to AZD1222 COVID-19 vaccine. Method: immunoSEQ multiplex PCR; TCRdb's copy keeps in-frame clones and lacks some. The sample lists around 120,000 clones, approximately 90% occurring once. The sequencing here drew on peripheral blood, taken 28 days after the second AZD1222 dose. The source is an adult who received the AZD1222 COVID-19 vaccine.

The V call is TRBV3-1 (or the pseudogene TRBV3-2), the J call TRBJ2-1, with 7 bases fitting TRBD1. With V trimmed by 3 bases and J by 2 bases, 10 bases remained unmatched. In germline, CDR1 is LGHDT, CDR2 YNNKEL (reference sequence). CDR3 length: 17 residues. This CDR3 reads CASSHGRGQGAYNEQFF. The CDR3 DNA follows: TGTGCCAGCAGCCATGGTCGGGGTCAGGGGGCCTACAATGAGCAGTTCTTC.

The rearrangement uses TRBV14 and TRBJ1-3; the D is unclear. Germline loops: CDR1 SGHDN, CDR2 FVKESK. Trimming took 5 bases from V and 3 from J, leaving 17 bases between them. The CDR3 is 16 amino acids. The CDR3 DNA is TGTGCCAGCAGCTCCCTTGGGAGAGGAGATGGAAACACCATATATTTT. Its protein product is CASSSLGRGDGNTIYF.

This clone was seen just once. The chain uses TRBV5-4 and TRBJ2-5; 8 nucleotides line up with TRBD1. V lost 5 bases to trimming and J lost 6 bases; unmatched junction nucleotides: 9. Germline V gene lookup returns CDR1 SGHNT and CDR2 YYREEE (reference sequence). The CDR3 consists of 14 residues. The chain's CDR3 is CASRLQGETKTQYF. The CDR3 DNA reads TGTGCCAGCAGGCTACAGGGGGAGACGAAGACCCAGTACTTC.

This clone has a single count. The CDR3 sequence is CASSVYGGAGGETQYF. In DNA, the CDR3 is TGTGCCAGCAGTGTTTACGGGGGCGCCGGTGGAGAGACCCAGTACTTC. The chain carries TRBV28 and TRBJ2-5; possibly TRBD1 or TRBD2 for D (6 bases each). CDR3 length: 16 residues. Trimming cost V 5 bases and J 4 bases, with 20 bases left between them. From germline, CDR1 is MDHEN and CDR2 SYDVKM.

V is TRBV19 and J is TRBJ1-4; maybe TRBD1 (5 bases). The V end lost 4 bases, the J end lost 3 bases, and 9 bases lay between the germline ends. The CDR3 sequence is 14 residues long. CDR1 LNHDA and CDR2 SQIVND come from the germline V gene (reference sequence). DNA of the CDR3: TGTGCCAGTAGTAAGGGGTGGTCTAATGAAAAACTGTTTTTT. Translating gives CASSKGWSNEKLFF.

V gene TRBV6-1 combines with J gene TRBJ1-1; D unresolved. This CDR3 is 13 amino acids long. Trimming left V 2 bases short and J 10 bases short, with 14 bases between. Germline CDR1 is MNHNS and CDR2 is SASEGT. The CDR3 sequence is CASSERGELGAFF. The CDR3 nucleotides read TGTGCCAGCAGTGAACGCGGGGAATTAGGAGCTTTCTTT.

V gene TRBV6-2 or TRBV6-3 combines with J gene TRBJ2-7; possible D gene TRBD1, 5 bases. V lost 4 bases to trimming and J lost 3 bases, with 10 bases between them. The V gene's germline CDR1 is MNHEY and CDR2 SVGEGT. The CDR3 spans 13 residues. CDR3 residues: CASSLGVLYEQYF. CDR3 nucleotide sequence: TGTGCCAGCAGTTTAGGGGTACTCTACGAGCAGTACTTC.